The 29 T cell receptor beta chains listed next were all sequenced from one sample in a study of blood T cell repertoires in COVID-19. Assay used: immunoSEQ multiplex PCR; TCRdb lists only in-frame clones, some missing. The table shows 220,000 or so clones, with about 85% occurring only once. The material sequenced was peripheral blood. The receptors shown here come from a man aged 25 to 40 with active or convalescent COVID-19.

The chain uses TRBV20-1 and TRBJ2-5; D gene unclear. Germline-derived CDR1 and CDR2 are DFQATT and SNEGSKA (reference sequence). The CDR3 is 11 residues long. The V end lost 1 base, the J end lost 3 bases, and 3 bases lay between the germline ends. The CDR3 coding sequence is TGCAGTGCTAGAGGCGAAGAGACCCAGTACTTC. Its translation is CSARGEETQYF.

This clone was recorded only once. This chain uses TRBV3-1 (or the pseudogene TRBV3-2) with TRBJ1-2, with 10 nucleotides matching TRBD1. V lost 9 bases, J lost 6 bases, and 4 bases stayed unmatched. This CDR3 spans 12 amino acids. The V gene's germline CDR1 is LGHDT and CDR2 YNNKEL (reference sequence). This CDR3 reads CASTGTGDGYTF. Written as DNA, the CDR3 is TGTGCCAGTACGGGGACAGGGGATGGCTACACCTTC.

The gene calls are TRBV4-3 and TRBJ2-1; D remains ambiguous. Germline CDR1 reads LGHNA; CDR2 reads YSLEER. V lost 0 bases and J 4 bases, leaving 10 bases between the germline ends. This CDR3 spans 15 amino acids. This chain's CDR3 is CASSQDHTSYNEQFF. In nucleotides, the CDR3 is TGCGCCAGCAGCCAAGACCACACCTCTTACAATGAGCAGTTCTTC.

The chain recombines TRBV6-6 with TRBJ1-5; 9 nucleotides agree with TRBD1. Germline-derived CDR1 and CDR2 are MNHNY and SVGAGI (reference sequence). This CDR3 spans 16 amino acids. After removal of 6 bases from V and 3 bases from J, the junction contained 9 bases not matched to a gene. CDR3 amino acids: CASRYNGDRDNQPQHF. The CDR3 DNA reads TGTGCCAGCAGATACAACGGGGACAGGGACAATCAGCCCCAGCATTTT.

The chain carries TRBV9 and TRBJ2-7, with a tentative D call TRBD2 (6 bases). Trimming shortened V by 0 bases and J by 7 bases, and 14 bases separated the two germline ends. Germline V gene sequence: CDR1 SGDLS, CDR2 YYNGEE. This CDR3 has 14 residues. The CDR3 DNA sequence: TGTGCCAGCAGCGTAGTCCCGGGAGTAGGTGAGCAGTACTTC. Encoded protein: CASSVVPGVGEQYF.

This CDR3 reads CASSQERQALTAFF. CDR3 nucleotides: TGCGCCAGCAGCCAAGAGCGGCAAGCCCTGACTGCTTTCTTT. The chain joins TRBV4-3 to TRBJ1-1; D is unclear. V lost 0 bases to trimming and J lost 11 bases, with 16 bases between them. This CDR3 is built from 14 residues. Germline assignment: CDR1 LGHNA and CDR2 YSLEER.

The sample holds a few counts of this clone. The V gene is TRBV28, the J gene TRBJ1-2, with 7 nucleotides matching TRBD1. The germline V gene encodes CDR1 MDHEN and CDR2 SYDVKM. Germline trimming cut 8 bases from V and 8 bases from J; bases unmatched to any gene: 8. This CDR3 has 12 amino acids. The CDR3 reads CASGDSGRGYTF. CDR3 coding DNA: TGTGCCAGCGGGGACAGTGGGCGAGGCTACACCTTC.

The V and J genes are TRBV7-9 and TRBJ1-2, with no clear D. With 4 bases removed from V and 6 bases from J, the gap between germline ends came to 18 bases. The CDR3 extends over 15 amino acids. CDR1 is SEHNR and CDR2 is FQNEAQ in the germline V gene (reference sequence). As DNA, the CDR3 is TGTGCCAGCAGCTCGTACCCACGGGAATGGGATGGCTACACCTTC. Amino acids: CASSSYPREWDGYTF.

The V gene is TRBV29-1, the J gene TRBJ2-7; possible D gene TRBD2, 6 bases. CDR3 size: 11 residues. The germline CDR1 and CDR2 sequences are SQVTM and ANQGSEA. The germline V and J ends were trimmed by 4 bases and 4 bases, with 8 bases remaining between them. CDR3 sequence reads: CSVGLGYEQYF. The CDR3 coding sequence is TGCAGCGTTGGACTAGGGTACGAGCAGTACTTC.

The rearrangement joins TRBV5-5 to TRBJ2-7, with TRBD2 identical over 8 bases. CDR1 and CDR2 (germline): SGHKS, YYEKEE (reference sequence). The V segment lost 7 bases and the J segment 4 bases; nucleotides outside the gene matches: 13. The length of the CDR3 is 15 residues. The CDR3 bases are TGTGCCAGCTTCGGGGGGGCTCTGACACTATACGAGCAGTACTTC. Translated: CASFGGALTLYEQYF.

The CDR3 DNA reads TGCGCCACCGATCAATCGTGGGGGCCCCCAAATTCACCCCTCCACTTT. It specifies CATDQSWGPPNSPLHF. V usage is TRBV23-1 and J usage is TRBJ1-6; possible D gene TRBD1, 6 bases. TRBV23-1 is reported as an ORF; its role is uncertain. CDR3 length: 16 residues. Trimming pared 10 bases from V and 7 bases from J, leaving 23 bases between.

V gene TRBV19 combines with J gene TRBJ1-4; 10 positions match TRBD1. Germline values: CDR1 LNHDA, CDR2 SQIVND (reference sequence). CDR3 length equals 17 residues. Germline trimming cut 4 bases from V and 7 bases from J; bases unmatched to any gene: 12. The CDR3 sequence is CASSTFIGTGVGEKLFF. CDR3 nucleotides: TGTGCCAGTAGTACGTTTATCGGGACAGGGGTCGGTGAAAAACTGTTTTTT.

This chain joins TRBV3-1 (or the pseudogene TRBV3-2) and TRBJ2-2, with D tentatively TRBD2 (6 bases). Per germline, CDR1 LGHDT and CDR2 YNNKEL (reference sequence). The V end was cut by 0 bases, the J end by 4 bases, with 6 bases between. The CDR3 runs to 14 residues. DNA for the CDR3: TGTGCCAGCAGCCAAGACGGGGGCACCGGGGAGCTGTTTTTT. Translated, it gives CASSQDGGTGELFF.

The chain employs TRBV7-9 and TRBJ1-3; D is possibly TRBD1 (5 bases). The V gene's germline CDR1 is SEHNR and CDR2 FQNEAQ (reference sequence). The ends were cut back, 0 bases at V and 1 base at J, with 10 bases in the middle. The CDR3 has 16 residues. CDR3 DNA sequence: TGTGCCAGCAGCTTAGCGCTGGGGCAGTCTGGAAACACCATATATTTT. Translated, it gives CASSLALGQSGNTIYF.

The chain carries TRBV27 and TRBJ2-1; 10 positions agree with TRBD2. In germline, CDR1 is MNHEY, CDR2 SMNVEV (reference sequence). CDR3 size: 15 residues. V lost 4 bases to trimming and J lost 4 bases; unmatched junction nucleotides: 4. In nucleotides, the CDR3 is TGTGCCAGCAGTTCCGTTAGCGGGAGGTACAATGAGCAGTTCTTC. Its protein is CASSSVSGRYNEQFF.

Concerning this clone itself: Other DNA sequences in the same sample also yield this CDR3. This rearrangement joins TRBV7-2 to TRBJ1-1; tentative D call: TRBD1 (5 bases). The CDR3 totals 14 residues. With 1 base removed from V and 2 bases from J, the gap between germline ends came to 8 bases. CDR1 and CDR2 from the germline V gene are SGHTA and FQGNSA. As DNA, the CDR3 is TGTGCCAGCAGCTTAGTCCAGGGTAACACTGAAGCTTTCTTT. This gives the protein CASSLVQGNTEAFF.

This clone was seen more than once but under ten times. The chain employs TRBV5-5 and TRBJ2-1; D is possibly TRBD2 (5 bases). CDR3 length: 15 amino acids. Trimming left V 2 bases short and J 1 base short, with 10 bases between. The germline V gene encodes CDR1 SGHKS and CDR2 YYEKEE (reference sequence). The CDR3 protein is CASSFEAESYNEQFF. The CDR3 DNA reads as TGTGCCAGCAGCTTTGAAGCGGAGTCCTACAATGAGCAGTTCTTC.

The chain couples TRBV5-1 to TRBJ2-1, with D possibly being TRBD2 (7 bases). From germline, CDR1 is SGHRS and CDR2 YFSETQ. The V end lost 3 bases, the J end lost 5 bases, and 18 bases lay between the germline ends. This CDR3 is built from 16 residues. CDR3 sequence: CASSWGGPPPNNEQFF. The CDR3 DNA follows: TGCGCCAGCAGCTGGGGGGGGCCTCCCCCCAACAATGAGCAGTTCTTC. The full variable domain, rest sourced from reference TRBV5-1 and TRBJ2-1, is KAGVTQTPRYLIKTRGQQVTLSCSPISGHRSVSWYQQTPGQGLQFLFEYFSETQRNKGNFPGRFSGRQFSNSRSEMNVSTLELGDSALYLCASSWGGPPPNNEQFFGPGTRLTVL.

As DNA, the CDR3 is TGTGCCAGCACCCTCAGCGGGTCTGGGGCCAACGTCCTGACTTTC. This codes for CASTLSGSGANVLTF. The chain combines TRBV6-5 with TRBJ2-6; D possibly corresponds to TRBD2 (6 bases). Germline CDR1 is MNHEY and CDR2 is SVGAGI. V was shortened by 7 bases and J by 1 base, with 11 bases between the two germline ends. There are 15 residues in the CDR3.

V gene TRBV4-3 combines with J gene TRBJ2-7; D not resolved. CDR3 size: 14 residues. Trimming shortened V by 1 base and J by 0 bases, and 7 bases separated the two germline ends. The germline CDR1 and CDR2 sequences are LGHNA and YSLEER. For the CDR3, the DNA is TGCGCCAGCAGCCAAGGCCACGGCTCCTACGAGCAGTACTTC. Its translation: CASSQGHGSYEQYF.

The gene calls are TRBV2 and TRBJ1-5; 7 nucleotides line up with TRBD1. Losses at the gene ends were 4 bases for V and 2 bases for J; bases not matched to a gene: 2. CDR1 SNHLY and CDR2 FYNNEI come from the germline V gene. There are 14 residues in the CDR3. The CDR3 coding sequence is TGTGCCAGCAGTGGGGGACAGCGCAATCAGCCCCAGCATTTT. It yields the protein CASSGGQRNQPQHF.

The J gene is TRBJ2-3, the V gene TRBV6-5, with 8 bases matching TRBD1. J was trimmed by 6 bases and V by 6 bases; bases with no gene match: 11. CDR3 size: 15 residues. CDR1 and CDR2 (germline): MNHEY, SVGAGI. The DNA of the CDR3 is TGTGCCAGCAGCAGGACAGGGAGTCTCACGGATACGCAGTATTTT. Translating gives CASSRTGSLTDTQYF.

This clone was counted once. J is TRBJ1-5 and V is TRBV24-1; possible D gene TRBD1, 5 bases. The CDR3 consists of 15 residues. Trimming took 4 bases from V and 2 from J, leaving 11 bases between them. Germline assignment: CDR1 KGHDR and CDR2 SFDVKD. The DNA for the CDR3 is TGTGCCACCAGTGACCCTGCGGGGGGCAATCAGCCCCAGCATTTT. Amino acid sequence: CATSDPAGGNQPQHF.

This chain connects TRBV5-6 to TRBJ2-5; tentatively, D is TRBD1 (6 bases). Trimming stripped 4 bases from V and 2 bases from J, with 9 bases between. The CDR3 covers 13 residues. In germline, CDR1 is SGHDT, CDR2 YYEEEE. The chain's CDR3 is CASSIGQQETQYF. The CDR3, as DNA: TGTGCCAGCAGCATCGGACAGCAAGAGACCCAGTACTTC.

The J gene is TRBJ2-2, the V gene TRBV12-3 or TRBV12-4; D gene uncertain. Trimming pared 6 bases from V and 1 base from J, leaving 3 bases between. CDR3 size: 12 residues. The CDR3 nucleotides read TGTGCCAGCAGCAAGAACACCGGGGAGCTGTTTTTT. This gives the protein CASSKNTGELFF.

This clone was seen a single time. The chain is built from TRBV6-5 and TRBJ1-3; possible D gene TRBD1, 5 bases. Deletions cut 3 bases from V and 2 bases from J, with 11 bases between. The CDR3 is 15 amino acids. Germline V lookup: CDR1 MNHEY, CDR2 SVGAGI. CDR3 residues: CASSYRGEAGNTIYF. CDR3 nucleotides: TGTGCCAGCAGTTATCGGGGGGAAGCTGGAAACACCATATATTTT.

The CDR3 DNA follows: TGTGCCAGCATAGCGGCTCGGATGGGGGCCTACAATGAGCAGTTCTTC. Its protein is CASIAARMGAYNEQFF. V usage is TRBV7-8 and J usage is TRBJ2-1, with D tentatively TRBD2 (6 bases). In germline, CDR1 is SGHVS, CDR2 FQNEAQ. The CDR3 contains 16 residues. Trimming removed 7 bases at V and 2 bases at J, with 18 bases between. The whole variable domain, remainder taken from reference TRBV7-8 and TRBJ2-1, is GAGVSQSPRYKVAKRGQDVALRCDPISGHVSLFWYQQALGQGPEFLTYFQNEAQLDKSGLPSDRFFAERPEGSVSTLKIQRTQQEDSAVYLCASIAARMGAYNEQFFGPGTRLTVL.

Only one count was recorded for this clone. J is TRBJ2-6 and V is TRBV2, with TRBD1 identical over 7 bases. The germline CDR1 and CDR2 sequences are SNHLY and FYNNEI. CDR3 length: 15 residues. The junction had 1 base not matched to a gene; V was cut back by 3 bases and J by 2 bases. The CDR3 loop is CASSDQGAGANVLTF. In DNA form, the CDR3 reads TGTGCCAGCAGTGACCAGGGGGCTGGGGCCAACGTCCTGACTTTC.

The rearrangement uses TRBV9 and TRBJ1-3, with D possibly TRBD1 on 6 matching bases. Germline V CDR1 and CDR2: SGDLS, YYNGEE. This CDR3 has 15 amino acids. Deletions cut 2 bases from V and 4 bases from J, with 13 bases between. The DNA for the CDR3 is TGTGCCAGCAGCGTTCGTCAGGGGCAGGGAAACACCATATATTTT. Protein product: CASSVRQGQGNTIYF.